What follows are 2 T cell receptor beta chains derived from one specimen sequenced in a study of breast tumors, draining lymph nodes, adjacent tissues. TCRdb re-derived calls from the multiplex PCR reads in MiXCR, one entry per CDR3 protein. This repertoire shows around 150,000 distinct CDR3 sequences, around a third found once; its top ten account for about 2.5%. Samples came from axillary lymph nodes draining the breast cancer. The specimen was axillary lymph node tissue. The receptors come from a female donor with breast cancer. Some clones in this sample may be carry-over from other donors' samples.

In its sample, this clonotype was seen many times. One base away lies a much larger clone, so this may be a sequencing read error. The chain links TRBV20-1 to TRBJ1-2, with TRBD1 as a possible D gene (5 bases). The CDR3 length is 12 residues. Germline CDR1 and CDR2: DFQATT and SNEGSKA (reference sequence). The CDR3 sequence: CSASYRFPGSTF. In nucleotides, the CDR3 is TGCAGTGCGTCCTACAGGTTCCCTGGCTCCACCTTC.

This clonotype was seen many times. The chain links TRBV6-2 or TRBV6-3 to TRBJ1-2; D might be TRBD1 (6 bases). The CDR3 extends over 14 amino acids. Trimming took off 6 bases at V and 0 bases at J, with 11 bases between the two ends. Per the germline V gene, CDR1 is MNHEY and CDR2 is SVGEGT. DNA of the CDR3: TGTGCCAGCAGGAAGGAGGGGGCTAACTATGGCTACACCTTC. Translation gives CASRKEGANYGYTF.